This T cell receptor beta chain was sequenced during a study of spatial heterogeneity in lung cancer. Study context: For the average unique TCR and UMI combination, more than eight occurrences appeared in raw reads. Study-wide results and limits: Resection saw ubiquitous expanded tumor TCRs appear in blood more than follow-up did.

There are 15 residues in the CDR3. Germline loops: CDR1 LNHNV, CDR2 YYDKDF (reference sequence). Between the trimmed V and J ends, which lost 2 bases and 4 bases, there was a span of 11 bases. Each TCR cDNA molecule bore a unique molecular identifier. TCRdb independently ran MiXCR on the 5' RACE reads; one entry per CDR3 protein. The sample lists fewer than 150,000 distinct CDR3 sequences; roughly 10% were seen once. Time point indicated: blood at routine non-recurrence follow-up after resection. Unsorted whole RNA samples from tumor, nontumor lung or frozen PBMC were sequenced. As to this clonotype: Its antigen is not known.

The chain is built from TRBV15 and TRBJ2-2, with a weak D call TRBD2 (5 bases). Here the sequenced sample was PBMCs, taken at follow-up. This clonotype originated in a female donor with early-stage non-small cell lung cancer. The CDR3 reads CATSRYPSSTGELFF. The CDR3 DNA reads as TGTGCCACCAGCAGATACCCTAGCTCCACCGGGGAGCTGTTTTTT.